The next 21 T cell receptor beta chains were all read from a single sample in a study of regulatory T cells in long-lasting Graves disease. Sample time point: newly diagnosed GD, antithyroid drugs for less than 3 months. After RNA was extracted from PBMCs, the TCR library was made from it. Construction of TCR beta libraries relied on iRepertoire HTBI primers and on Arm-PCR targeting CDR3 regions. TCRdb re-called the multiplex PCR reads through MiXCR, storing one row per CDR3 protein. Among hundreds of thousands of distinct CDR3 sequences listed, around 15% were seen once. A further study also used this sample, focusing on T cells in Graves' hyperthyroidism and ophthalmopathy.

The sample here was peripheral blood mononuclear cells (PBMCs), taken at new diagnosis, from a patient treated with antithyroid drugs. The receptors come from a woman aged 25 to 39 with Graves disease.

This sequence joins TRBV7-6 and TRBJ1-1; D unresolved. CDR1 is SGHVS and CDR2 is FNYEAQ in the germline V gene. The V end was cut by 2 bases, the J end by 5 bases, with 9 bases between. This CDR3 comprises 13 residues. This chain's CDR3 is CASSLSPQTEAFF. In DNA, the CDR3 is TGTGCCAGCAGCTTAAGTCCGCAGACTGAAGCTTTCTTT.

The V and J genes are TRBV15 and TRBJ2-2; D unresolved. V shed 1 base and J shed 6 bases, with 3 bases lying between them. CDR3 length: 12 residues. The germline CDR1 and CDR2 sequences are LNHNV and YYDKDF (reference sequence). The DNA for the CDR3 is TGTGCCACCAGCAGAGGTGCCGGGGAGCTGTTTTTT. This codes for CATSRGAGELFF.

This clonotype was picked up a small number of times. This chain joins TRBV6-1 and TRBJ1-1, with TRBD1 matching 7 bases. CDR1 MNHNS and CDR2 SASEGT come from the germline V gene. The CDR3 length is 14 residues. V lost 11 bases to trimming and J lost 1 base; unmatched junction nucleotides: 10. DNA for the CDR3: TGTGCCTGCACCCGTAACAGGGGGAACACTGAAGCTTTCTTT. Translating it yields CACTRNRGNTEAFF.

This clonotype has a count of ten or more. The gene calls are TRBV28 and TRBJ1-5, with 7 bases aligning to TRBD1. The J segment lost 2 bases and the V segment lost 2 bases, leaving 3 bases of the junction unmatched. Germline V gene lookup returns CDR1 MDHEN and CDR2 SYDVKM. This CDR3 has 15 residues. As DNA, the CDR3 is TGTGCCAGCAGTTTAACAGGGGTGGGCAATCAGCCCCAGCATTTT. Its protein product is CASSLTGVGNQPQHF.

In its sample, this clonotype was seen many times. The CDR3, as DNA: TGTGCCAGCAGTCTCGGGGACAGGGCGGGCTATGGCTACACCTTC. Translation gives CASSLGDRAGYGYTF. The J gene is TRBJ1-2, the V gene TRBV28, with 9 bases fitting TRBD1. Germline assignment: CDR1 MDHEN and CDR2 SYDVKM. J lost 4 bases, V lost 5 bases, and 8 bases had no gene match. The CDR3 is made up of 15 amino acids.

The chain employs TRBV20-1 and TRBJ1-6; D possibly corresponds to TRBD1 (6 bases). CDR1 and CDR2 from the germline V gene are DFQATT and SNEGSKA (reference sequence). The V and J ends lost 0 bases and 5 bases respectively, with 11 bases between them. The CDR3 sequence is 15 residues long. The CDR3 loop reads CSARDLGANNSPLHF. CDR3 DNA sequence: TGCAGTGCTAGAGATCTGGGGGCAAATAATTCACCCCTCCACTTT.

The genes are TRBV28 and TRBJ1-2; D ambiguous. This CDR3 has 13 amino acids. Germline V gene sequence: CDR1 MDHEN, CDR2 SYDVKM. The ends were cut back, 4 bases at V and 6 bases at J, with 12 bases in the middle. CDR3 DNA sequence: TGTGCCAGCAGTTCTCCAGGCAACCATGGCTACACCTTC. Translating it yields CASSSPGNHGYTF.

This clonotype has a count of ten or more. This chain joins TRBV2 and TRBJ1-6; tentatively, D is TRBD1 (5 bases). The V and J ends lost 4 bases and 7 bases respectively, with 14 bases between them. The CDR3 covers 15 residues. From germline, CDR1 is SNHLY and CDR2 FYNNEI. For the CDR3, the DNA is TGTGCCAGCAGTGGGTTCGGGGACGGCAATTCACCCCTCCACTTT. Its protein is CASSGFGDGNSPLHF.

Regarding this clonotype: This could be a read error, since a much larger clone is one nucleotide away. The chain combines TRBV2 with TRBJ2-3, with 7 bases fitting TRBD2. In germline, CDR1 is SNHLY, CDR2 FYNNEI. This CDR3 region has 16 residues. CDR3 in amino acids: CVSSALASGFTDTQYF. Written as DNA, the CDR3 is TGTGTCAGCAGTGCCCTGGCTAGCGGATTCACAGATACGCAGTATTTT.

This clonotype has a handful of counts. This chain joins TRBV5-1 and TRBJ2-7; D possibly uses TRBD1 or TRBD2 (5 bases each). Germline CDR1 is SGHRS and CDR2 is YFSETQ. Trimming left V 5 bases short and J 4 bases short, with 19 bases between. The CDR3 consists of 15 residues. CDR3 residues: CASSVMGESSYEQYF. In DNA, the CDR3 is TGCGCCAGCAGTGTGATGGGGGAATCCTCTTACGAGCAGTACTTC.

The rearrangement uses TRBV13 and TRBJ2-6; no reliable D call. With 8 bases removed from V and 4 bases from J, the gap between germline ends came to 12 bases. CDR1 PRHDT and CDR2 FYEKMQ come from the germline V gene (reference sequence). The CDR3 extends over 14 amino acids. The CDR3 spells CASRRHGGANVLTF. DNA of the CDR3: TGTGCCAGCCGTAGACATGGGGGGGCCAACGTCCTGACTTTC.

This clonotype appeared once. An end of the junction differs from the germline gene, which may be a read error. The chain is built from TRBV13 and TRBJ2-1; 8 bases line up with TRBD2. Germline CDR1 and CDR2: PRHDT and FYEKMQ (reference sequence). The CDR3 sequence is 14 residues long. The CDR3: CASSRGLAPNERFF. The CDR3 DNA reads as TGTGCCAGCAGCCGAGGACTAGCCCCCAATGAGCGGTTCTTC.

Comments on this clonotype: A read error may produce the germline difference seen at one junction end. The rearrangement links TRBV7-9 to TRBJ2-7; D is ambiguous. The germline V gene encodes CDR1 SEHNR and CDR2 FQNEAQ (reference sequence). The CDR3 sequence is 13 residues long. CDR3 nucleotide sequence: TGTGCCAGCAGCTTAATAGGGTCCTACGAGCGGTACTTC. Its translation: CASSLIGSYERYF.

V usage is TRBV20-1 and J usage is TRBJ1-4; D gene uncertain. Trimming cost V 3 bases and J 0 bases, with 14 bases left between them. The CDR3 length is 16 residues. CDR1 and CDR2 (germline): DFQATT, SNEGSKA (reference sequence). The CDR3 bases are TGCAGTGCTAGTTTAGGCGGGTTGGCAACTAATGAAAAACTGTTTTTT. Amino acids: CSASLGGLATNEKLFF.

The rearrangement uses TRBV14 and TRBJ1-5; D is uncertain. V was trimmed by 0 bases and J by 9 bases, leaving 9 bases between them. Germline V lookup: CDR1 SGHDN, CDR2 FVKESK. There are 13 residues in the CDR3. The CDR3, as DNA: TGTGCCAGCAGCCAAGATGGGGTTAGGCCCCAGCATTTT. It specifies CASSQDGVRPQHF.

The table lists this clonotype with many counts. V and J are TRBV27 and TRBJ1-5; D ambiguous. V lost 9 bases, J lost 0 bases, and 18 bases lay in between. CDR3 length equals 16 residues. Germline V CDR1 and CDR2: MNHEY, SMNVEV (reference sequence). CDR3: CASATLGPYSNQPQHF. For the CDR3, the DNA is TGTGCCAGTGCCACTCTAGGGCCCTATAGCAATCAGCCCCAGCATTTT.

This sequence joins TRBV12-5 and TRBJ2-1, with a possible D match to TRBD2 (6 bases). Trimming removed 5 bases at V and 9 bases at J, with 14 bases between. Germline values: CDR1 LGHNT, CDR2 FRNRAP. The CDR3 spans 13 residues. The CDR3 spells CASGPSAGGEQFF. The CDR3 nucleotides read TGTGCTAGTGGTCCGTCTGCCGGGGGTGAGCAGTTCTTC.

The chain employs TRBV13 and TRBJ2-5; no clear D. The CDR3 has 16 residues. Germline CDR1 is PRHDT and CDR2 is FYEKMQ (reference sequence). Deletions cut 6 bases from V and 1 base from J, with 18 bases between. The CDR3 here is CASSPRNQQLQETQYF. DNA of the CDR3: TGTGCCAGCAGTCCCCGGAACCAACAGCTCCAAGAGACCCAGTACTTC. Together with reference TRBV13 and TRBJ2-5, the CDR3 gives the full variable domain: AAGVIQSPRHLIKEKRETATLKCYPIPRHDTVYWYQQGPGQDPQFLISFYEKMQSDKGSIPDRFSAQQFSDYHSELNMSSLELGDSALYFCASSPRNQQLQETQYFGPGTRLLVL.

This clonotype came up a few times. The chain uses TRBV28 and TRBJ2-7; TRBD1 aligns across 7 bases. The CDR3 runs 16 residues. CDR1 MDHEN and CDR2 SYDVKM come from the germline V gene. V was clipped by 2 bases and J by 2 bases; unmatched bases: 9. The DNA of the CDR3 is TGTGCCAGCAGTTTAACCCCGAGGACAGGAGCCTACGAGCAGTACTTC. Its translation: CASSLTPRTGAYEQYF.

This clonotype has a handful of counts. The V call is TRBV15, the J call TRBJ2-7; D remains ambiguous. V was cut by 0 bases and J by 4 bases, with 7 bases left in between. Germline CDR1 reads LNHNV; CDR2 reads YYDKDF (reference sequence). The CDR3 spans 13 residues. The CDR3 bases are TGTGCCACCAGCAGAGATTACGAATACGAGCAGTACTTC. Translated, it gives CATSRDYEYEQYF.

This clonotype has ten or more counts. This chain joins TRBV28 and TRBJ1-6; perhaps TRBD1 as D (5 bases). The V gene lost 6 bases and the J gene lost 0 bases, with 15 bases spanning the gap. Germline V gives CDR1 MDHEN, CDR2 SYDVKM. CDR3 length equals 17 residues. The CDR3 here is CASSLGTMSSYNSPLHF. The CDR3 DNA sequence: TGTGCCAGCAGCCTAGGGACGATGAGCTCCTATAATTCACCCCTCCACTTT.